This T cell receptor (beta chain) was obtained from a study of shared clonotypes between healthy human individuals. Findings and caveats of the study: Larger richness was generally estimated for naive than memory subsets. Non-shared clonotypes had lower generation probabilities than clonotypes shared by all four sorted-subset donors.

Genomic DNA belonging to each subset was distributed in equal measure over several immunoSEQ plates. The repertoire was sequenced with immunoSEQ multiplex PCR; TCRdb's copy has only in-frame clones and lacks some. In the table there are just over 2,000,000 clones, 85% to 95% of which are singletons. Germline V gene lookup returns CDR1 SGHTA and CDR2 FQGNSA. This CDR3 is 16 amino acids long. Losses at the gene ends were 3 bases for V and 4 bases for J; bases not matched to a gene: 6. As for this clone: What it binds is unknown.

The source of this sequence is a man aged 18 to 29 in good health. The rearrangement links TRBV7-2 to TRBJ2-2; 9 bases align to TRBD1. Sequenced input: naive CD4+ T cells sorted from blood. Subset here: CD45RA+ positively selected. CDR3 nucleotides: TGTGCCAGCAGCTTCACAGGGGGCGCGATCACCGGGGAGCTGTTTTTT. This codes for CASSFTGGAITGELFF.